These T cell receptor beta chains were read from a single sample in a study of T cell responses to AZD1222 COVID-19 vaccine. Using immunoSEQ multiplex PCR, the repertoire was profiled, and TCRdb retains in-frame clones only, with some absent. Here the sample spans approximately 140,000 clones, 90% being singletons. The specimen was peripheral blood, collected 28 days after the second AZD1222 dose. The source is an adult who received the AZD1222 COVID-19 vaccine. The CDR3 runs from the conserved cysteine through the conserved F or W. A D gene is named only where the DNA matches it firmly. Clone size, where shown, is once, few, many, or a class for clones that have expanded.

d_call | clone_size | j_call | v_call | cdr3_aa | cdr3_nt
TRBD2 | few | TRBJ2-7 | TRBV19 | CASSNPSGLETAYEQYF | TGTGCCAGTAGTAACCCCTCGGGACTAGAAACCGCATACGAGCAGTACTTC
. | . | TRBJ1-6 | TRBV15 | CATSTTYRSSYNSPLHF | TGTGCCACCAGCACAACGTACAGGAGCTCCTATAATTCACCCCTCCACTTT
TRBD2 | . | TRBJ2-4 | TRBV5-6 | CASSLLAGGPMVAKNIQYF | TGTGCCAGCAGCTTGCTAGCGGGAGGGCCTATGGTTGCCAAAAACATTCAGTACTTC
. | . | TRBJ1-3 | TRBV12-5 | CASAVGQNSGNTIYF | TGTGCTAGTGCCGTGGGACAAAACTCTGGAAACACCATATATTTT
TRBD2 | . | TRBJ2-1 | TRBV5-1 | CASSLAAGAPGNEQFF | TGCGCCAGCAGCTTGGCCGCGGGAGCACCGGGGAATGAGCAGTTCTTC
. | few | TRBJ1-3 | TRBV4-1 | CASSTPTVAGNTIYF | TGCGCCAGCAGCACCCCCACAGTGGCCGGAAACACCATATATTTT
TRBD2 | . | TRBJ2-1 | TRBV6-1 | CASSEVAGAYNEQFF | TGTGCCAGCAGTGAAGTAGCGGGAGCCTACAATGAGCAGTTCTTC
. | . | TRBJ1-4 | TRBV2 | CASSEDQGVKKLFF | TGTGCCAGCAGTGAAGACCAGGGTGTCAAGAAACTGTTTTTT
TRBD1 | . | TRBJ1-4 | TRBV7-9 | CASSSGTGESGGEKLFF | TGTGCCAGCAGCTCAGGGACAGGGGAAAGTGGTGGTGAAAAACTGTTTTTT
. | . | TRBJ1-2 | TRBV9 | CASSADPLGSWGYTF | TGTGCCAGCAGCGCAGATCCCCTGGGCTCCTGGGGCTACACCTTC
. | few | TRBJ2-1 | TRBV27 | CASSSSGTVNSNEQFF | TGTGCCAGCAGTTCCAGCGGGACAGTTAACTCCAATGAGCAGTTCTTC
TRBD2 | once | TRBJ2-1 | TRBV7-7 | CASSPRLAVNNEQFF | TGTGCCAGCAGCCCCCGACTAGCCGTTAACAATGAGCAGTTCTTC
. | . | TRBJ1-1 | TRBV7-9 | CASSLEDFVARAFF | TGTGCCAGCAGCTTAGAAGACTTTGTGGCAAGAGCTTTCTTT
TRBD2 | once | TRBJ2-2 | TRBV3-1/TRBV3-2 | CASSPQGGRRTGELFF | TGTGCCAGCAGCCCACAGGGCGGGAGGAGGACCGGGGAGCTGTTTTTT
. | . | TRBJ1-3 | TRBV30 | CAWSIGSGNTIYF | TGTGCCTGGAGTATCGGCTCTGGAAACACCATATATTTT
. | . | TRBJ2-1 | TRBV6-5 | CASTLPHEQFF | TGTGCCAGCACCCTTCCCCATGAGCAGTTCTTC
. | . | TRBJ2-3 | TRBV7-9 | CASSPTRQADTQYF | TGTGCCAGCAGCCCGACTAGACAGGCAGATACGCAGTATTTT
. | . | TRBJ1-1 | TRBV21-1 | CASSLRTGGKFLATEAFF | TGTGCCAGCAGCTTACGGACAGGGGGCAAATTTTTGGCCACTGAAGCTTTCTTT
. | . | TRBJ1-5 | TRBV2 | CASSPGTGNQPQHF | TGTGCCAGCTCCCCGGGTACGGGGAATCAGCCCCAGCATTTT
TRBD1 | . | TRBJ2-2 | TRBV18 | CASSPRGTGVTGELFF | TGTGCCAGCTCACCCCGCGGGACAGGGGTTACCGGGGAGCTGTTTTTT
. | few | TRBJ1-2 | TRBV11-2 | CASSLDQGGRGYTF | TGTGCCAGCAGCTTAGATCAAGGGGGACGAGGCTACACCTTC
. | . | TRBJ2-5 | TRBV29-1 | CSVTPRQDAGIQYF | TGCAGCGTGACGCCACGACAGGATGCGGGGATCCAGTACTTC
. | . | TRBJ1-1 | TRBV19 | CASGSLGGAGGTEAFF | TGTGCCAGTGGATCTCTCGGGGGGGCTGGGGGCACTGAAGCTTTCTTT
TRBD2 | . | TRBJ2-2 | TRBV5-1 | CASSTGLAGGGTGELFF | TGCGCCAGCAGCACGGGACTAGCGGGAGGTGGTACCGGGGAGCTGTTTTTT
. | . | TRBJ1-2 | TRBV7-2 | CASSPNRSGGRNYGYTF | TGTGCCAGCAGTCCCAATCGGTCCGGGGGTCGGAACTATGGCTACACCTTC
TRBD1 | once | TRBJ1-1 | TRBV19 | CASSPGQGRGTEAFF | TGTGCCAGTAGTCCCGGACAGGGCCGAGGCACTGAAGCTTTCTTT
. | . | TRBJ2-1 | TRBV19 | CASSIRRGSYNEQFF | TGTGCCAGTAGTATTCGGAGGGGATCCTACAATGAGCAGTTCTTC
. | once | TRBJ1-1 | TRBV6-1 | CASSELQGPMNTEAFF | TGTGCCAGCAGTGAACTCCAGGGCCCCATGAACACTGAAGCTTTCTTT
. | . | TRBJ2-1 | TRBV7-8 | CASSLSGGDEQFF | TGTGCCAGCAGCCTTAGCGGTGGCGATGAGCAGTTCTTC
. | . | TRBJ1-5 | TRBV15 | CATSRVDTYSNQPQHF | TGTGCCACCAGCAGGGTGGACACCTATAGCAATCAGCCCCAGCATTTT
. | once | TRBJ1-1 | TRBV18 | CASSPRGGMNTEAFF | TGTGCCAGCTCACCACGAGGGGGTATGAACACTGAAGCTTTCTTT
. | . | TRBJ2-1 | TRBV13 | CASRGLLETNEQFF | TGTGCCAGCAGAGGCCTCCTGGAGACCAATGAGCAGTTCTTC
TRBD2 | . | TRBJ2-2 | TRBV11-2 | CASSRRLAEGSGELFF | TGTGCCAGCAGCCGAAGACTAGCTGAAGGTTCCGGGGAGCTGTTTTTT
TRBD1 | . | TRBJ2-2 | TRBV27 | CASRNDRVAGELFF | TGTGCCAGCAGGAACGACAGGGTGGCCGGGGAGCTGTTTTTT
TRBD1 | . | TRBJ2-7 | TRBV24-1 | CATSDGGQGFDDEQYF | TGTGCCACCAGTGATGGAGGACAGGGATTCGACGACGAGCAGTACTTC
TRBD1 | . | TRBJ1-2 | TRBV24-1 | CATSDSDRGDYGYTF | TGTGCCACCAGTGATTCAGACAGGGGGGACTATGGCTACACCTTC
. | . | TRBJ2-1 | TRBV4-2 | CASSQGPQRDNEQFF | TGTGCCAGCAGCCAAGGTCCCCAGCGGGACAATGAGCAGTTCTTC
TRBD1 | . | TRBJ2-7 | TRBV11-2 | CASSLGTGVYEQYF | TGTGCCAGCAGCCTCGGGACAGGGGTCTACGAGCAGTACTTC
. | . | TRBJ2-4 | TRBV29-1 | CSGGDGSKNIQYF | TGCAGCGGGGGGGATGGTAGCAAAAACATTCAGTACTTC
. | . | TRBJ1-1 | TRBV19 | CASSIQENTEAFF | TGTGCCAGTAGTATACAGGAGAACACTGAAGCTTTCTTT
. | once | TRBJ1-1 | TRBV9 | CASSVDPQGGVNTEAFF | TGTGCCAGCAGCGTAGACCCGCAAGGAGGGGTGAACACTGAAGCTTTCTTT
. | . | TRBJ2-1 | TRBV7-6 | CASSSRQGLTSSYNEQFF | TGTGCCAGCAGCTCCAGACAGGGACTAACTAGCTCCTACAATGAGCAGTTCTTC
. | . | TRBJ2-2 | TRBV11-2 | CASSTTGHQNTGELFF | TGTGCCAGCAGCACGACAGGCCACCAGAACACCGGGGAGCTGTTTTTT
TRBD1 | few | TRBJ1-2 | TRBV5-1 | CASSLQGEIDYTF | TGCGCCAGCAGCTTACAGGGGGAAATTGACTACACCTTC
. | . | TRBJ2-1 | TRBV30 | CAWSAAFGEQFF | TGTGCCTGGAGTGCAGCTTTTGGTGAGCAGTTCTTC
TRBD1 | . | TRBJ1-2 | TRBV2 | CASSEFRDSYGYTF | TGTGCCAGCAGTGAATTTCGGGACAGTTATGGCTACACCTTC
TRBD2 | . | TRBJ2-1 | TRBV30 | CAWGGTSGSSYNEQFF | TGTGCCTGGGGCGGGACTAGCGGGAGCTCCTACAATGAGCAGTTCTTC
. | . | TRBJ1-3 | TRBV3-1/TRBV3-2 | CASRNLGNTIYF | TGTGCCAGCCGAAATCTAGGAAACACCATATATTTT
. | . | TRBJ2-2 | TRBV19 | CASRFPINTGELFF | TGTGCCAGTAGATTTCCGATTAACACCGGGGAGCTGTTTTTT
TRBD1 | once | TRBJ1-4 | TRBV2 | CASKRWTGGQGSNEKLFF | TGTGCCAGCAAGAGGTGGACAGGGGGCCAGGGGTCTAATGAAAAACTGTTTTTT
TRBD1 | . | TRBJ2-5 | TRBV2 | CASSEGQGRETQYF | TGTGCCAGCAGTGAAGGACAGGGTCGAGAGACCCAGTACTTC
. | . | TRBJ1-2 | TRBV7-9 | CASTPRQPDVGYTF | TGTGCCAGCACCCCCCGGCAGCCCGACGTGGGCTACACCTTC
. | few | TRBJ2-3 | TRBV3-1/TRBV3-2 | CASSQDTAAEFSTDTQYF | TGTGCCAGCAGCCAAGATACGGCGGCAGAATTTAGCACAGATACGCAGTATTTT
. | . | TRBJ2-7 | TRBV2 | CASRLPSWHEQYF | TGTGCCAGCAGACTCCCTAGTTGGCACGAGCAGTACTTC
. | . | TRBJ1-6 | TRBV11-2 | CASSPGQGSYNSPLHF | TGTGCCAGCAGCCCCGGACAAGGCTCCTATAATTCACCCCTCCACTTT